This TCR beta chain was identified during a study of T-cell reconstitution after alpha-beta-depleted transplantation in children. This clonotype was counted between two and nine times. Unique molecular identifiers were used in preparing the TCRbeta library. TCRdb reprocessed the PCR reads with MiXCR, giving one entry per CDR3 protein. The sample records more than 450,000 distinct CDR3 sequences, around 17% being singletons. The source is a human donor who donated a stem cell graft to a child with acute lymphoblastic leukemia. The starting material was PBMCs from the stem cell graft donor, obtained from the stem cell graft.

In nucleotides, the CDR3 is TGCGCCAGCAGCCGGACAGGGGTTGGGGAGCAGTACTTC. Amino acids: CASSRTGVGEQYF. The chain employs TRBV5-1 and TRBJ2-7; 9 bases agree with TRBD1. CDR3 size: 13 residues. With V trimmed by 4 bases and J by 7 bases, 6 bases remained unmatched. Germline-derived CDR1 and CDR2 are SGHRS and YFSETQ. Looking up the rest from reference TRBV5-1 and TRBJ2-7 gives the full variable domain: KAGVTQTPRYLIKTRGQQVTLSCSPISGHRSVSWYQQTPGQGLQFLFEYFSETQRNKGNFPGRFSGRQFSNSRSEMNVSTLELGDSALYLCASSRTGVGEQYFGPGTRLTVT.